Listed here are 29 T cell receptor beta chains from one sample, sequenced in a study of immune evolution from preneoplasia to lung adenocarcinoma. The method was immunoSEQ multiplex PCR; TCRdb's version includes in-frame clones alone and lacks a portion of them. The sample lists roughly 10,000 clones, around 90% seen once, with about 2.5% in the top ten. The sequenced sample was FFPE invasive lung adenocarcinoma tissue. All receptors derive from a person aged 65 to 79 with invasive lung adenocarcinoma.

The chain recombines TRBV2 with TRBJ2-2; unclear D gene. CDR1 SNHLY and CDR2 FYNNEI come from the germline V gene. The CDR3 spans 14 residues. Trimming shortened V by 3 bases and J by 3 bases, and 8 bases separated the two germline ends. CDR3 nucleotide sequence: TGTGCCAGCAGTGAGGGTGAGCACACCGGGGAGCTGTTTTTT. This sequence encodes CASSEGEHTGELFF.

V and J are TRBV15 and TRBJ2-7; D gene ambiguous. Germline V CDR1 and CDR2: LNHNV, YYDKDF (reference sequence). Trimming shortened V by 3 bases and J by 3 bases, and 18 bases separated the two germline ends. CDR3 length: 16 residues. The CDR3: CATSSVTQSKSYEQYF. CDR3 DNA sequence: TGTGCCACCAGCAGCGTAACCCAGAGCAAGAGCTACGAGCAGTACTTC.

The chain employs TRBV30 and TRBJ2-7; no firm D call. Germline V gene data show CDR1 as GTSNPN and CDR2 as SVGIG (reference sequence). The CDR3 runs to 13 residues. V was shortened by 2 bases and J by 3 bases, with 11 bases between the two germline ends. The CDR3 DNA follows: TGTGCCTGGAGTCCTGACGGAATCTACGAGCAGTACTTC. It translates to CAWSPDGIYEQYF.

CDR3 DNA: TGTGCCAGCAGACTACGGGGCAGAGCTGGAAACACCATATATTTT. It codes for CASRLRGRAGNTIYF. The chain carries TRBV11-3 and TRBJ1-3; D perhaps matches TRBD1 (5 bases). V was cut by 6 bases and J by 2 bases, with 14 bases left in between. The CDR3 length is 15 residues. Germline loops: CDR1 SGHNT, CDR2 YENEEA.

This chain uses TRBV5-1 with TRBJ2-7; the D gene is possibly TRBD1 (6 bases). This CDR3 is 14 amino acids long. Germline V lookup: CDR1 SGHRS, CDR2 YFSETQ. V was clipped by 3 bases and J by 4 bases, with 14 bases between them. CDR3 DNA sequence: TGCGCCAGCAGCTGGGACACGGAGGCGTACGAGCAGTACTTC. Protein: CASSWDTEAYEQYF.

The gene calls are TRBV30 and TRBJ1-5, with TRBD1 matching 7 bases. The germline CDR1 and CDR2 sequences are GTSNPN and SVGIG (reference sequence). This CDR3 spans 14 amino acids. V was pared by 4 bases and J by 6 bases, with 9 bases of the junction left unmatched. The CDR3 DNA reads TGTGCCTGGAACGGAGGGACAGTGGGTCAGCCCCAGCATTTT. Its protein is CAWNGGTVGQPQHF.

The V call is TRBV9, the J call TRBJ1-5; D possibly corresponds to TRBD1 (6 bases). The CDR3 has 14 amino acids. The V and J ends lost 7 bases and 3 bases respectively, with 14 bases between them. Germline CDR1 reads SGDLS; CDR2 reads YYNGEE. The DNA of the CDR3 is TGTGCCAGCGCACAGGGATCTAACAATCAGCCCCAGCATTTT. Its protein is CASAQGSNNQPQHF.

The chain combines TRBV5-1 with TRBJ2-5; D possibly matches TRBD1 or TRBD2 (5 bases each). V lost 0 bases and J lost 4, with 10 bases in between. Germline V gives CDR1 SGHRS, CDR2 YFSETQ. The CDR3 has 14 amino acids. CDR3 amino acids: CASSLDGAGETQYF. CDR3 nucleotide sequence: TGCGCCAGCAGCTTGGACGGGGCCGGAGAGACCCAGTACTTC.

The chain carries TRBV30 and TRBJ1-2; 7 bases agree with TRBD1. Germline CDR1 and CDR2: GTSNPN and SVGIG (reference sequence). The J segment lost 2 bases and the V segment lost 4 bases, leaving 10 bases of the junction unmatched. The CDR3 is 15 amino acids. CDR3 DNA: TGTGCCTGGAATCCCCAGGACAGGTTCAACTATGGCTACACCTTC. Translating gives CAWNPQDRFNYGYTF.

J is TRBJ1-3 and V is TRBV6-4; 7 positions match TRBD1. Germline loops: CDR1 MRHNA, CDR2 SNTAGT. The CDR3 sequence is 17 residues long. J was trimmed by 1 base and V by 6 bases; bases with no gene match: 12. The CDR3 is CASRGNKTGHSGNTIYF. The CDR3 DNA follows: TGTGCCAGCAGGGGGAATAAGACAGGGCATTCTGGAAACACCATATATTTT.

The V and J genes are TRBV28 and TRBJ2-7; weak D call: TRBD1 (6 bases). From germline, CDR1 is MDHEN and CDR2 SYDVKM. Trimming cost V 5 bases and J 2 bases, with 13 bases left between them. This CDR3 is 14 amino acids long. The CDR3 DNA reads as TGTGCCAGCAGTCTGACAGGTGTTACCTACGAGCAGTACTTC. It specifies CASSLTGVTYEQYF.

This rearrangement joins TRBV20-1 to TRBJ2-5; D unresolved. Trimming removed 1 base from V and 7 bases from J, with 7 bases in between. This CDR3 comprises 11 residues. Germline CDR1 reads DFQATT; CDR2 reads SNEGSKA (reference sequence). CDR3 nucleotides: TGCAGTGCTAGAGGGTTGGGGACCCAGTACTTC. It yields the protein CSARGLGTQYF.

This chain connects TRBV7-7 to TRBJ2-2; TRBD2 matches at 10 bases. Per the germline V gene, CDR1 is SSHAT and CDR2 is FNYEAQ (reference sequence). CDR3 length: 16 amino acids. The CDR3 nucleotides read TGTGCTACCGCCGCCAGCGGGAGGGCCAGTGCCGAGGAGCTGTTTTTT. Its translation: CATAASGRASAEELFF.

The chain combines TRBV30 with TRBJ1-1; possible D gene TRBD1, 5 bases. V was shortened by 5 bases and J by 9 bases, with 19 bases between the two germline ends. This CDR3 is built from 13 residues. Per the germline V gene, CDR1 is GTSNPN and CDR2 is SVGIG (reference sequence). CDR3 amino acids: CAWDLGAGAKAFF. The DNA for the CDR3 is TGTGCCTGGGACCTTGGGGCTGGGGCGAAAGCTTTCTTT.

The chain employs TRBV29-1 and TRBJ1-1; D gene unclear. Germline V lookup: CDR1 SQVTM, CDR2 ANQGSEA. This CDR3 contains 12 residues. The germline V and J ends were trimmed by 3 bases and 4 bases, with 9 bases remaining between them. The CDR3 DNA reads TGCAGCGTTGAGAACTGGGGCACTGAAGCTTTCTTT. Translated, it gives CSVENWGTEAFF.

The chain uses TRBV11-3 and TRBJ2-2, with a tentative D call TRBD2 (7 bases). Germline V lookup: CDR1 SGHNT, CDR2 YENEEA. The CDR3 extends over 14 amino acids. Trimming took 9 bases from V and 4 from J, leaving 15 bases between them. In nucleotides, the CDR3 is TGTGCCAGTACGAGGGGGGGCGGCACCGGGGAGCTGTTTTTT. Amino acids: CASTRGGGTGELFF. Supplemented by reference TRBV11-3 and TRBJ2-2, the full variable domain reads EAGVVQSPRYKIIEKKQPVAFWCNPISGHNTLYWYLQNLGQGPELLIRYENEEAVDDSQLPKDRFSAERLKGVDSTLKIQPAELGDSAVYLCASTRGGGTGELFFGEGSRLTVL.

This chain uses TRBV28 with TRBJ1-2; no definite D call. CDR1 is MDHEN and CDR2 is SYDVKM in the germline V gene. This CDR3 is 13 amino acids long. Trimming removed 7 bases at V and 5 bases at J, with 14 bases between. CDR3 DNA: TGTGCCAGCACCGGCACAGCAGTGTATGGCTACACCTTC. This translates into CASTGTAVYGYTF.

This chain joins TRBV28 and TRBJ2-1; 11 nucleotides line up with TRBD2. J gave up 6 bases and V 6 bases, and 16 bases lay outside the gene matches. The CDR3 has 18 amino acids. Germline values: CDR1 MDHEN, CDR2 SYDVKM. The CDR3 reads CASRLQAMISGRANEQFF. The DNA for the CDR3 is TGTGCCAGCAGATTACAGGCCATGATTAGCGGGAGGGCCAATGAGCAGTTCTTC.

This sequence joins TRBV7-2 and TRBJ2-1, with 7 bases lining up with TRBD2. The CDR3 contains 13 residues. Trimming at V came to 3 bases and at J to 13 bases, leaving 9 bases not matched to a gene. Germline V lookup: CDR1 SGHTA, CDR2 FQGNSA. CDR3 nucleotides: TGTGCCAGCAGCTTGATGACGGGGGGTTCTCAGTTCTTC. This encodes CASSLMTGGSQFF.

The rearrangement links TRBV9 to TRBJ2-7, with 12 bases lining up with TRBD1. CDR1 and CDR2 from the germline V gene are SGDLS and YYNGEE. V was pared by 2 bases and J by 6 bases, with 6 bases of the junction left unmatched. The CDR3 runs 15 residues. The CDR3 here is CASSVGTGGLREQYF. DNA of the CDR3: TGTGCCAGCAGCGTGGGGACAGGGGGCTTGCGCGAGCAGTACTTC.

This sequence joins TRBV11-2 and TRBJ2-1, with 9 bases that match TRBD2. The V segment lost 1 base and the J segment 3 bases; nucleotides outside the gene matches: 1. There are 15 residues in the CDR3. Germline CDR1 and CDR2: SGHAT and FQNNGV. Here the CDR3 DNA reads TGTGCCAGCAGCTTAGTTAGCGGGAGCTACAATGAGCAGTTCTTC. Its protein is CASSLVSGSYNEQFF.

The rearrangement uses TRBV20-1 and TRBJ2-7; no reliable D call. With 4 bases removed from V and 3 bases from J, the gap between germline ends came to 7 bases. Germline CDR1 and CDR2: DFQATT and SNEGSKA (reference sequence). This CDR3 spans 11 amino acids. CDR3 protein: CSATPIYEQYF. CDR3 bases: TGCAGTGCTACCCCAATCTACGAGCAGTACTTC.

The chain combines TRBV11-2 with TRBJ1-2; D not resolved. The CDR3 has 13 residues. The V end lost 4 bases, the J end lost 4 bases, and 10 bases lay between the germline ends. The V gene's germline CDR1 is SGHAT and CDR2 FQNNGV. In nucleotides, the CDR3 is TGTGCCAGCAGCTCGGACGCTATCTATGGCTACACCTTC. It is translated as CASSSDAIYGYTF.

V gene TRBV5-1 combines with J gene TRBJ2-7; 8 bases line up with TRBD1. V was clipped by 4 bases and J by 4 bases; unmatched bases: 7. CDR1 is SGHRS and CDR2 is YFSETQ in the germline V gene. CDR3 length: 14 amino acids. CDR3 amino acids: CASSPGQDRYEQYF. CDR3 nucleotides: TGCGCCAGCAGCCCGGGACAGGACCGATACGAGCAGTACTTC.

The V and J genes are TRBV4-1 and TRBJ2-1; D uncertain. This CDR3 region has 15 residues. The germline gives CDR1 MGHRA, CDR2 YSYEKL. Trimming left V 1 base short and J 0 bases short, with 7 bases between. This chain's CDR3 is CASSQGPSSYNEQFF. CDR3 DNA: TGCGCCAGCAGCCAAGGCCCGTCCTCCTACAATGAGCAGTTCTTC.

This CDR3 reads CASTAPGTSRTFGQYF. The CDR3 region has the DNA TGTGCCAGCACCGCCCCCGGGACTAGTCGCACATTTGGGCAGTACTTC. The chain has TRBV28 and TRBJ2-7, with TRBD2 matching 8 bases. The CDR3 totals 16 residues. Germline CDR1 reads MDHEN; CDR2 reads SYDVKM. J gave up 9 bases and V 7 bases, and 20 bases lay outside the gene matches.

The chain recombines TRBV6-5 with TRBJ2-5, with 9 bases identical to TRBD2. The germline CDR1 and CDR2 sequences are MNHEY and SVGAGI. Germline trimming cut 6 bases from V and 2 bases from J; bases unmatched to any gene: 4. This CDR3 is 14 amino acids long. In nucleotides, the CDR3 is TGTGCCAGCAGCGCCCTAGCGGGGCAAGAGACCCAGTACTTC. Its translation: CASSALAGQETQYF.

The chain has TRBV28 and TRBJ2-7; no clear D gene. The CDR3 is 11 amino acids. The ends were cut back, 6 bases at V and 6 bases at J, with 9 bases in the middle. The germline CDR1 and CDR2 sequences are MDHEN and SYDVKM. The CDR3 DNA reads TGTGCCAGCAGCCCAGGTTTCGAGCAGTACTTC. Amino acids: CASSPGFEQYF.

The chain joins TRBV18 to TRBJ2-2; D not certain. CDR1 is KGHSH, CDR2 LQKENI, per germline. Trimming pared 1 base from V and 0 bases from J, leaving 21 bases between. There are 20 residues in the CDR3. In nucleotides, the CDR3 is TGTGCCAGCTCACCACTCCCGGCCTCGGCTGCTCTCGCGAACACCGGGGAGCTGTTTTTT. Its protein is CASSPLPASAALANTGELFF.